Listed below are T cell receptor beta chains from one sample, sequenced in a study of blood T cell repertoires in COVID-19. Assay: immunoSEQ multiplex PCR; the TCRdb copy retains only in-frame clones and omits some. The repertoire includes 110,000 to 150,000 clones, 88% of them detected once, and 1.7% sits in the top ten. Material for sequencing was peripheral blood. All receptors come from a woman in her fifties or sixties with acute or convalescent COVID-19. Both conserved end residues are part of each CDR3. A D gene is named only where the DNA matches it firmly. Clone sizes are given selectively: once, few, many, or a class where the clone is expanded.

V	size	D	J	DNA	CDR3
TRBV19	.	.	TRBJ2-2	TGTGCCAGTAGTATAGATCTAAACAGGGCGGACACCGGGGAGCTGTTTTTT	CASSIDLNRADTGELFF
TRBV2	.	TRBD2	TRBJ2-5	TGTGCCAGCAGTGGGACTAGCGGGAAACTAGAGACCCAGTACTTC	CASSGTSGKLETQYF
TRBV19	once	.	TRBJ1-1	TGTGCCAGTAGTATCTCCCGGACACGGAGGAACACTGAAGCTTTCTTT	CASSISRTRRNTEAFF
TRBV15	.	.	TRBJ1-1	TGTGCCACCAGCAGACTGACAACCTCGTGGGGAGACACTGAAGCTTTCTTT	CATSRLTTSWGDTEAFF
TRBV24-1	.	.	TRBJ2-3	TGTGCCACCAGTGATAGGCAGGATTTTAAGGATACGCAGTATTTT	CATSDRQDFKDTQYF
TRBV28	.	.	TRBJ1-5	TGTGCCACCCTATGGGCCGGAAGCAATCAGCCCCAGCATTTT	CATLWAGSNQPQHF
TRBV24-1	.	.	TRBJ1-3	TGTGCCGGGAAGGGACACCCGAGCTCTGGAAACACCATATATTTT	CAGKGHPSSGNTIYF
TRBV19	.	.	TRBJ1-1	TGTGCCAGTAGTATTTTCATGGGGGGGAACACTGAAGCTTTCTTT	CASSIFMGGNTEAFF
TRBV18	.	TRBD1	TRBJ1-5	TGTGCCAGCTCACCTTTGGCTGGGACAGGGGCTATCCAGCCCCAGCATTTT	CASSPLAGTGAIQPQHF
TRBV30	.	TRBD1	TRBJ2-7	TGTGCCTGGAGGGACAGGTCCTACGAGCAGTACTTC	CAWRDRSYEQYF
TRBV6-4	.	.	TRBJ2-1	TGTGCCAGCAGTCCTACCCCCGGGACCTACAATGAGCAGTTCTTC	CASSPTPGTYNEQFF
TRBV5-4	.	.	TRBJ2-1	TGTGCCAGCAGCCCCCGGGTAGCGGATTACAATGAGCAGTTCTTC	CASSPRVADYNEQFF
TRBV11-2	.	.	TRBJ1-1	TGTGCCAGCAGCTTAGCGTCTGAGGCCCGGGGAGCTTTCTTT	CASSLASEARGAFF
TRBV19	.	.	TRBJ1-1	TGTGCCAGTAGTATGGCTTCGGGGGGATCCACTGAAGCTTTCTTT	CASSMASGGSTEAFF
TRBV7-3	.	.	TRBJ2-7	TGTGCCAGCAGCCCGTCCCTGGGGCCTTGGAACGAGCAGTACTTC	CASSPSLGPWNEQYF
TRBV11-2	.	TRBD1	TRBJ1-2	TGTGCCAGCAGTTTTTCCACAGGGGGGTTCGGTGGCTACACCTTC	CASSFSTGGFGGYTF
TRBV6-2/TRBV6-3	few	TRBD2	TRBJ2-1	TGTGCCAGCAGTTATTCCGGGACTAGCGGGATCTACAATGAGCAGTTCTTC	CASSYSGTSGIYNEQFF
TRBV20-1	.	.	TRBJ1-1	TGCAGTGCTCTGGACAGCACTGAAGCTTTCTTT	CSALDSTEAFF
TRBV15	.	.	TRBJ1-2	TGTGCCACCAGCACCTCTCCCCGGGGGATGGGCTACACCTTC	CATSTSPRGMGYTF
TRBV11-2	.	TRBD1	TRBJ1-1	TGTGCCAGCAGCAAGGGACAGGGGAAGGCCACTGAAGCTTTCTTT	CASSKGQGKATEAFF
TRBV7-3	.	TRBD2	TRBJ2-5	TGTGCCAGCAGCTTCCTAGCGGGAGGACAAGAGACCCAGTACTTC	CASSFLAGGQETQYF
TRBV18	.	TRBD1	TRBJ1-4	TGTGCCAGCTCACAGGGGGCGCGTGAAAAACTGTTTTTT	CASSQGAREKLFF
TRBV6-1	.	TRBD1	TRBJ1-2	TGTGCCAGCAGTGAAGCTAGATTTCGACAGGGCTTAGCTAACTATGGCTACACCTTC	CASSEARFRQGLANYGYTF
TRBV7-2	few	TRBD1	TRBJ2-2	TGTGCCAGCAGGCCCCGACAGGGCGGGACCGGGGAGCTGTTTTTT	CASRPRQGGTGELFF
TRBV9	.	.	TRBJ1-2	TGTGCCAGCAGCGTAGTCCCAGGCGGGGACTATGGCTACACCTTC	CASSVVPGGDYGYTF
TRBV20-1	.	.	TRBJ1-2	TGCAGTGCTAGCGAGCCCACTGGCTACACCTTC	CSASEPTGYTF
TRBV18	once	TRBD1	TRBJ2-2	TGTGCCAGCTCACCCGACAGGGGCTACACCGGGGAGCTGTTTTTT	CASSPDRGYTGELFF